This TCR beta chain was recorded in a study of blood T cell repertoires in COVID-19. The overall study: Researchers got acute and convalescent COVID-19 samples from the United States, Italy and Spain.

The ends lost 5 bases at V and 7 bases at J; junction bases unmatched: 10. CDR1 and CDR2 from the germline V gene are KGHDR and SFDVKD. The CDR3 is 14 residues long. Generated by immunoSEQ multiplex PCR, the TCRdb table keeps only in-frame clones and is missing some. Of 300,000 to 400,000 clones detected, approximately 86% appear once; the ten largest clones hold 3.5% to 4.5%. The gene calls are TRBV24-1 and TRBJ2-7, with 7 bases lining up with TRBD2. The receptor's source is a woman aged 40 to 50 with acute COVID-19. Source material: PBMCs or T cells enriched from blood (not recorded which). CDR3 nucleotide sequence: TGTGCCACCAGTGCCCAGGGAGGGCCGGGGGAGCAGTACTTC. Amino acids: CATSAQGGPGEQYF.